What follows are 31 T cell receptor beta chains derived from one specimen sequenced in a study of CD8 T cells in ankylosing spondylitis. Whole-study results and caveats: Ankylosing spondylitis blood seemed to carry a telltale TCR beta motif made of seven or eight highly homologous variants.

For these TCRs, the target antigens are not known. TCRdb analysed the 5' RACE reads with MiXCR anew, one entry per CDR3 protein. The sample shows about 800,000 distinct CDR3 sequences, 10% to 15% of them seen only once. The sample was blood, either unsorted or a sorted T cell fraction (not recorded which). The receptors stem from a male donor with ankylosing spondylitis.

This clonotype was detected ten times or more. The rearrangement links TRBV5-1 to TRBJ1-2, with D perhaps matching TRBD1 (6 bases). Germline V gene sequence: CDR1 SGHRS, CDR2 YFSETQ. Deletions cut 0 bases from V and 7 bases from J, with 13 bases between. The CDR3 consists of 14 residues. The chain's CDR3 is CASSLDREGSGYTF. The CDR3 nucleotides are TGCGCCAGCAGCTTGGACAGGGAGGGCAGTGGCTACACCTTC.

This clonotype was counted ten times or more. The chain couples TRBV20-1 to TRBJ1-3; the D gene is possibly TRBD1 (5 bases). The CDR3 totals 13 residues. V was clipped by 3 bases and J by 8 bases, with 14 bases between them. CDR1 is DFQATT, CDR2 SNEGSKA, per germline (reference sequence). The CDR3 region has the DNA TGCAGTGCTAGCGGGGGTAAAGGGGACACCATATATTTT. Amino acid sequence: CSASGGKGDTIYF.

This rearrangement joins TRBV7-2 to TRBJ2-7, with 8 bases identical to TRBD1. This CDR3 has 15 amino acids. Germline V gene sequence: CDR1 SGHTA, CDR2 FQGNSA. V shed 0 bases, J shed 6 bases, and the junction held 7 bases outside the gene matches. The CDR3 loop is CASSLARTGLAEQYF. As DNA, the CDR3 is TGTGCCAGCAGCTTAGCGAGGACAGGGTTAGCCGAGCAGTACTTC.

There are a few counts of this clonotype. CDR3: CASSLRGTGDGELFF. The CDR3 DNA reads TGTGCCAGCAGCTTAAGGGGGACGGGGGACGGGGAGCTGTTTTTT. The chain employs TRBV11-2 and TRBJ2-2; possibly TRBD1 or TRBD2 for D (6 bases each). From germline, CDR1 is SGHAT and CDR2 FQNNGV. This CDR3 has 15 residues. V lost 2 bases and J lost 7, with 14 bases in between. Full variable domain (remainder filled in from reference TRBV11-2 and TRBJ2-2): EAGVAQSPRYKIIEKRQSVAFWCNPISGHATLYWYQQILGQGPKLLIQFQNNGVVDDSQLPKDRFSAERLKGVDSTLKIQPAKLEDSAVYLCASSLRGTGDGELFFGEGSRLTVL.

CDR3 DNA sequence: TGTGCCAGCAGCCCATCCTACGGAGAAGGGTCCGAAGCTTTCTTT. It codes for CASSPSYGEGSEAFF. This chain joins TRBV12-3 or TRBV12-4 and TRBJ1-1; D is ambiguous. This CDR3 is built from 15 residues. V dropped 6 bases and J dropped 8 bases, with 22 bases sitting between them.

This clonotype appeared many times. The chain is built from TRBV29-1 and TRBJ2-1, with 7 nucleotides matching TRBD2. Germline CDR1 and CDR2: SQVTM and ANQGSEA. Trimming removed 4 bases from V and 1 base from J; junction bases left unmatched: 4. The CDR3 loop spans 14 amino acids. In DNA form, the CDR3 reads TGCAGCGTTGCTAGGGGAGGGTCCTACAATGAGCAGTTCTTC. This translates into CSVARGGSYNEQFF.

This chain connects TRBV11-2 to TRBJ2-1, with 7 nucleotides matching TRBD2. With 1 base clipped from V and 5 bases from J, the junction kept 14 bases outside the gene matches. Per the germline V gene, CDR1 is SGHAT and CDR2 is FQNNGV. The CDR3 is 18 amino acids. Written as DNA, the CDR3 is TGTGCCAGCAGCTTAGTATTGGACCCGGGGGGTCCTCACAATGAGCAGTTCTTC. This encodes CASSLVLDPGGPHNEQFF.

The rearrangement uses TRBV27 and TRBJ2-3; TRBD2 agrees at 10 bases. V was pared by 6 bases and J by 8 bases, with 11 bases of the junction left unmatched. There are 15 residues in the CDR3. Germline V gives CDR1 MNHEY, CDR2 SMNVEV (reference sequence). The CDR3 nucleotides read TGTGCCAGCAGCCTCCCTAGCGGGGGCAGGGGTACGCAGTATTTT. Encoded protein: CASSLPSGGRGTQYF.

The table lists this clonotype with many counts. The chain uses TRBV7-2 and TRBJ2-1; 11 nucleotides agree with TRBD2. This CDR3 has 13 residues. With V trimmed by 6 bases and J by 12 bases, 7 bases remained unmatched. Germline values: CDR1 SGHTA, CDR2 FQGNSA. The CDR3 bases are TGTGCCAGCAGTCCTATGCTAGCGGGAGGGCAGTTCTTC. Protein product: CASSPMLAGGQFF. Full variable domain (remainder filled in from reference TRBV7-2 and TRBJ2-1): GAGVSQSPSNKVTEKGKDVELRCDPISGHTALYWYRQSLGQGLEFLIYFQGNSAPDKSGLPSDRFSAERTGGSVSTLTIQRTQQEDSAVYLCASSPMLAGGQFFGPGTRLTVL.

CDR3 sequence (DNA): TGTGCCAGCAGCGTAGCAACAATTCCTAGCGGGCTAACAGATACGCAGTATTTT. This codes for CASSVATIPSGLTDTQYF. The rearrangement links TRBV9 to TRBJ2-3; the match to TRBD2 covers 8 bases. Losses at the gene ends were 0 bases for V and 3 bases for J; bases not matched to a gene: 12. The CDR3 sequence is 18 residues long. CDR1 is SGDLS, CDR2 YYNGEE, per germline.

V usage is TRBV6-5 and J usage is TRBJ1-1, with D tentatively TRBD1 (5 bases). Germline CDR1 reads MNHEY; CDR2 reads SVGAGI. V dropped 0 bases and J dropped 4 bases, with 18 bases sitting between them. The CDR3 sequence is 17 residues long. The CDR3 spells CASSYSFVRGEATEAFF. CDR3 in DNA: TGTGCCAGCAGTTACTCGTTCGTCAGAGGGGAGGCCACTGAAGCTTTCTTT.

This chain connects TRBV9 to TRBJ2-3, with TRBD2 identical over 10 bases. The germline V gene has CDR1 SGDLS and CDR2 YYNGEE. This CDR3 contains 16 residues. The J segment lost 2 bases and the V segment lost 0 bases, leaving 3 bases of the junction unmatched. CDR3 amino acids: CASSVGAGGYTDTQYF. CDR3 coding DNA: TGTGCCAGCAGCGTAGGAGCGGGGGGGTACACAGATACGCAGTATTTT.

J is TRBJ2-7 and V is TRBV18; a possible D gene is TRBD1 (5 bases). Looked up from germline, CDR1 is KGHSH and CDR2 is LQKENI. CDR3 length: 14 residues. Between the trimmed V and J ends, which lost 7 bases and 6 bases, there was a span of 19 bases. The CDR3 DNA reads TGTGCCAGCTTACCCAACAGGATTTTCGGCGAGCAGTACTTC. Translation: CASLPNRIFGEQYF.

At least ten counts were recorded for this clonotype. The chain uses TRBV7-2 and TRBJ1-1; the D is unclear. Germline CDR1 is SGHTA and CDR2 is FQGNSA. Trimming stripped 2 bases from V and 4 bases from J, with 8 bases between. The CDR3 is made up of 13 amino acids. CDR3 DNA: TGTGCCAGCAGCTTAAATTTGGCCACTGAAGCTTTCTTT. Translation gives CASSLNLATEAFF.

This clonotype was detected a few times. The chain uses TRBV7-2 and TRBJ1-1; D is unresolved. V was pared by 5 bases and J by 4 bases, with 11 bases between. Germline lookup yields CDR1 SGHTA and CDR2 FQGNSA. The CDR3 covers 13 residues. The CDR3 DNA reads TGTGCCAGCAGCACCGACGGATTCACTGAAGCTTTCTTT. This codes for CASSTDGFTEAFF.

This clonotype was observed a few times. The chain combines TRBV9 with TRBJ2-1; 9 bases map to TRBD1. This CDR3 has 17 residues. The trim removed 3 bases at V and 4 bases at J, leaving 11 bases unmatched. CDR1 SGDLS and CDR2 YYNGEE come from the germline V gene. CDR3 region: CASSGVGGTGFYNEQFF. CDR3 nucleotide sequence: TGTGCCAGCAGCGGCGTAGGAGGGACAGGGTTTTACAATGAGCAGTTCTTC.

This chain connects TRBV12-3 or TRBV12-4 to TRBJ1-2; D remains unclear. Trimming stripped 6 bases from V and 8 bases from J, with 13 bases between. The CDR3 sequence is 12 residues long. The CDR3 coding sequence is TGTGCCAGCAGATCCCAGGCCTCAGGCTACACCTTC. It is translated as CASRSQASGYTF.

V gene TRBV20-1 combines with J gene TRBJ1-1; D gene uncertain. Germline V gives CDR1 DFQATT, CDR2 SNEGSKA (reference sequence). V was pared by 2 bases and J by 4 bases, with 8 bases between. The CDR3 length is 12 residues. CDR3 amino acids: CSARTDRTEAFF. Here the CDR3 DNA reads TGCAGTGCTAGAACAGACCGCACTGAAGCTTTCTTT.

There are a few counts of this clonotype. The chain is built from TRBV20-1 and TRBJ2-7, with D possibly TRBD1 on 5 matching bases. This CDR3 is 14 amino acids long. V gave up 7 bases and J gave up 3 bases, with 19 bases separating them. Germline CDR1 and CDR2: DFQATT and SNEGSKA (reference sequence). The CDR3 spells CSGQRGAGLYEQYF. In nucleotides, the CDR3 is TGCAGTGGGCAACGTGGGGCTGGGCTCTACGAGCAGTACTTC.

The CDR3 bases are TGTGCCAGCAGCCCTACCTTCTCGGGGGGGTCACCCCTCCACTTT. Protein sequence: CASSPTFSGGSPLHF. This chain uses TRBV6-1 with TRBJ1-6; D might be TRBD1 (5 bases). The CDR3 length is 15 residues. Germline V gives CDR1 MNHNS, CDR2 SASEGT. The ends were cut back, 6 bases at V and 10 bases at J, with 19 bases in the middle.

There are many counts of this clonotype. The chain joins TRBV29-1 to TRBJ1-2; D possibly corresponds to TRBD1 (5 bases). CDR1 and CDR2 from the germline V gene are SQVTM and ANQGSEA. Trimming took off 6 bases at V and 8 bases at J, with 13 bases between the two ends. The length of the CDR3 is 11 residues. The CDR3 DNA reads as TGCAGCGTGGGGGAAGGGAACGGCTACACCTTC. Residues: CSVGEGNGYTF.

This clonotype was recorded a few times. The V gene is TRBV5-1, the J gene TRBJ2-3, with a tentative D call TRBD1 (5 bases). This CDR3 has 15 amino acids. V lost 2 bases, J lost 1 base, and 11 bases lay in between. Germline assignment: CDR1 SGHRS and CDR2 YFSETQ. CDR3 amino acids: CASSFVGPGTDTQYF. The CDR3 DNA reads TGCGCCAGCAGCTTCGTGGGGCCAGGCACAGATACGCAGTATTTT.

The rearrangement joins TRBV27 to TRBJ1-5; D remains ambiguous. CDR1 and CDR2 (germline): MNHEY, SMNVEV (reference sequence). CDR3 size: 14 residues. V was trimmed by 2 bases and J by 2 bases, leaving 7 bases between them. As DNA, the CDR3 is TGTGCCAGCAGTTTAGTACGGGGCAATCAGCCCCAGCATTTT. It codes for CASSLVRGNQPQHF.

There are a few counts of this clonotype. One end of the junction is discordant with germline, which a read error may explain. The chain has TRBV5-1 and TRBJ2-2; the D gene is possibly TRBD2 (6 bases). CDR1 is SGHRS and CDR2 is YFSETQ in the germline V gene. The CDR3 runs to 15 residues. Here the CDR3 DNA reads TGTGCCAGCAGTTTGGAGGGGCTCGGCACCGGGGAGCTGTTTTTT. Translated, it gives CASSLEGLGTGELFF.

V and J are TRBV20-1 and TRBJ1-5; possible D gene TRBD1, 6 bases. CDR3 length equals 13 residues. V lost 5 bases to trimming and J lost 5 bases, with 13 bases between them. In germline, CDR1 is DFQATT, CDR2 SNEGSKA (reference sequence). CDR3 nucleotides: TGCAGTGCTCGGACAGTGGGGGATCAGCCCCAGCATTTT. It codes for CSARTVGDQPQHF.

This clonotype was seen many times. CDR3 protein: CASSNTGTGSEDTQYF. CDR3 nucleotides: TGCGCCAGCAGCAATACCGGGACAGGTTCGGAGGATACGCAGTATTTT. The gene calls are TRBV5-1 and TRBJ2-3, with 8 bases lining up with TRBD1. V shed 4 bases and J 6 bases; nucleotides not matched to a gene: 13. Per the germline V gene, CDR1 is SGHRS and CDR2 is YFSETQ. The CDR3 runs 16 residues.

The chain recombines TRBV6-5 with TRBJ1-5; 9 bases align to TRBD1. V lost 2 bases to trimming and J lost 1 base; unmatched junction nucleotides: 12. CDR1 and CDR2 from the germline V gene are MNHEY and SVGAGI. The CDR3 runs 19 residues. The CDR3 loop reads CASSYPDRGTLGSNQPQHF. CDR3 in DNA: TGTGCCAGCAGTTACCCAGACAGGGGGACCCTGGGAAGCAATCAGCCCCAGCATTTT.

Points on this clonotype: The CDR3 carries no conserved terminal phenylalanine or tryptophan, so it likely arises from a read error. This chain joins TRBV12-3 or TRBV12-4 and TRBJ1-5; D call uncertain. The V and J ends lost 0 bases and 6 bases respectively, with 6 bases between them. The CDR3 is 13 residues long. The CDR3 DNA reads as TGTGCCAGCAGTTTAGCCGGTGGTCAGCCCCAGCATATT. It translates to CASSLAGGQPQHI.

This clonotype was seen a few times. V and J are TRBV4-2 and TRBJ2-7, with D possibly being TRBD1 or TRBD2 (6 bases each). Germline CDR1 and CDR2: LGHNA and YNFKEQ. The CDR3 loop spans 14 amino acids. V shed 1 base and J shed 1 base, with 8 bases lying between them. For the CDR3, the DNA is TGTGCCAGCAGCCAAGTAGGGGGGTCCTACGAGCAGTACTTC. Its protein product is CASSQVGGSYEQYF.

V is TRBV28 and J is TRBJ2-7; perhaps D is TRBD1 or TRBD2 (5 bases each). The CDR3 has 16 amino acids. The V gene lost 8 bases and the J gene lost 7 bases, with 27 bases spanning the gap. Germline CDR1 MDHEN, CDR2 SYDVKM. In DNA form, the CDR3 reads TGTGCCAGCGTAAGGCGCCTCCGGGGCCTCGCTGGGGAGCAGTACTTC. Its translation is CASVRRLRGLAGEQYF.

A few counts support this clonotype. The CDR3 nucleotides are TGTGCCACCACAGGGTTAGGGGGACTATCCTACAATGAGCAGTTCTTC. Its translation: CATTGLGGLSYNEQFF. The chain couples TRBV7-2 to TRBJ2-1, with D maybe TRBD2 (7 bases). V dropped 10 bases and J dropped 1 base, with 20 bases sitting between them. CDR1 is SGHTA and CDR2 is FQGNSA in the germline V gene. The CDR3 is made up of 16 amino acids. Combining the CDR3 with reference TRBV7-2 and TRBJ2-1 gives the whole variable domain GAGVSQSPSNKVTEKGKDVELRCDPISGHTALYWYRQSLGQGLEFLIYFQGNSAPDKSGLPSDRFSAERTGGSVSTLTIQRTQQEDSAVYLCATTGLGGLSYNEQFFGPGTRLTVL.